This TCR beta chain was sequenced for a study of T cell clonality in common variable immunodeficiency. The protocol was immunoSEQ multiplex PCR, while the TCRdb copy is restricted to in-frame clones and leaves out a portion. The sample shows approximately 30,000 clones, no singletons; the ten largest hold 25% to 35%. Findings of the study overall: Fewer deletions and N-nucleotide insertions were reportedly seen in common variable immunodeficiency TCR beta sequences.

This clone was seen more than once but under ten times. The antigen is unknown. The CDR3 end is not reached by the read, which stops 3 residues before it; the germline J gene fills it in. The CDR3 consists of 14 residues. Germline CDR1 reads SGHTA; CDR2 reads FQGNSA. Trimming shortened V by 4 bases and J by 5 bases, and 13 bases separated the two germline ends. Sequenced material: peripheral blood mononuclear cells. The rearrangement uses TRBV7-2 and TRBJ2-3, with a possible D match to TRBD2 (5 bases). The clonotype comes from a human donor with common variable immunodeficiency. The CDR3 DNA, read in part, is TGTGCCAGCAGCTCCCCGTTACGGGGAGATACG. Its protein is CASSSPLRGDT. The CDR3 in its entirety is CASSSPLRGDTQYF.